This passage covers 8 T cell receptor beta chains from one sample sequenced in a study of blood T cells in healthy people across ages. Primers used in a second PCR of about 6 to 12 cycles were a sample-barcoded 5' primer and a J-beta primer mix. TCRdb independently ran MiXCR on the 5' RACE reads; one entry per CDR3 protein. The table lists roughly 1.4 million distinct CDR3 sequences, approximately 63% of them singletons, with 6.7% in the top ten. The sequenced material came from blood. The receptors were gathered from a man between 18 and 29 years old in good health.

This rearrangement joins TRBV4-3 to TRBJ1-1; D ambiguous. The germline CDR1 and CDR2 sequences are LGHNA and YSLEER. The CDR3 length is 13 residues. Trimming pared 0 bases from V and 6 bases from J, leaving 8 bases between. CDR3 nucleotides: TGCGCCAGCAGCCAAGACCTTTGGGCTGAAGCTTTCTTT. Translation gives CASSQDLWAEAFF.

The rearrangement uses TRBV20-1 and TRBJ2-3, with D maybe TRBD1 (6 bases). Trimming removed 0 bases at V and 3 bases at J, with 10 bases between. The CDR3 totals 14 residues. Germline assignment: CDR1 DFQATT and CDR2 SNEGSKA (reference sequence). The CDR3: CSAREGQGTDTQYF. DNA for the CDR3: TGCAGTGCTAGAGAGGGGCAGGGGACAGATACGCAGTATTTT.

The chain is built from TRBV20-1 and TRBJ1-2, with TRBD1 as a possible D gene (5 bases). There are 13 residues in the CDR3. CDR1 and CDR2 (germline): DFQATT, SNEGSKA (reference sequence). Trimming stripped 3 bases from V and 8 bases from J, with 16 bases between. For the CDR3, the DNA is TGCAGTGCTAGGGACACTCGGGAAATGGGCTACACCTTC. Its protein product is CSARDTREMGYTF.

The V gene is TRBV6-2 or TRBV6-3, the J gene TRBJ2-3, with TRBD2 matching 14 bases. CDR3 length: 17 residues. The J segment lost 2 bases and the V segment lost 6 bases, leaving 7 bases of the junction unmatched. Per germline, CDR1 MNHEY and CDR2 SVGEGT. As DNA, the CDR3 is TGTGCCAGCAGACGCCGGACTAGCGGGGGGATCACAGATACGCAGTATTTT. It is translated as CASRRRTSGGITDTQYF.

The chain carries TRBV6-6 and TRBJ2-7, with D hard to call. The germline V gene has CDR1 MNHNY and CDR2 SVGAGI (reference sequence). The CDR3 is 13 residues long. V was clipped by 8 bases and J by 3 bases, with 14 bases between them. CDR3: CASGEVPDYEQYF. CDR3 sequence (DNA): TGTGCCAGCGGAGAAGTGCCAGACTACGAGCAGTACTTC.

V is TRBV27 and J is TRBJ2-1; 9 bases fit TRBD2. This CDR3 has 16 residues. The ends lost 5 bases at V and 8 bases at J; junction bases unmatched: 13. Per germline, CDR1 MNHEY and CDR2 SMNVEV (reference sequence). Here the CDR3 reads CASSPQPGLAPDEQFF. The CDR3, as DNA: TGTGCCAGCAGTCCCCAGCCGGGACTAGCCCCCGATGAGCAGTTCTTC.

Only a few counts were recorded for this clonotype. A read error may produce the germline difference seen at one junction end. V is TRBV7-2 and J is TRBJ2-7; TRBD2 aligns across 8 bases. The germline gives CDR1 SGHTA, CDR2 FQGNSA. There are 15 residues in the CDR3. In DNA, the CDR3 is TGTGCCAGCAGCTTCGGGAGGGGCAGCTCCTCCGAGCAGTACTTC. It specifies CASSFGRGSSSEQYF.

This chain connects TRBV9 to TRBJ2-1; TRBD2 matches 15 bases. The CDR3 has 18 residues. Unmatched junction bases numbered 12, after V lost 1 base and J lost 10 bases. Germline lookup yields CDR1 SGDLS and CDR2 YYNGEE. The CDR3 sequence: CASSVFSKGLAGGSEQFF. CDR3 bases: TGTGCCAGCAGCGTATTCTCAAAGGGACTAGCGGGGGGCTCGGAGCAGTTCTTC.